This T cell receptor beta chain was documented in a study of blood T cell repertoires in COVID-19 (TCRdb year 2020). Broadly, across the study: The collaborator samples originated in the United States, Italy and Spain and spanned the acute and convalescent phases of COVID-19. The sample metadata nearly always contained a de-identified subject ID, COVID-19 status, age in years and sex. Subjects who had been exposed to COVID-19, were actively infected with it, or had recovered from it provided the deeply sampled blood TCRbeta repertoires that made up the dataset. Where HLA class I and class II types were available, the types were taken from metadata supplied by the sample provider, not from assay-based typing. Samples were obtained from the ongoing ImmuneRACE study (first 160 participants) and from about 1,300 subjects provided by 6 global collaborators. The material from the prospective study consisted of cDNA or gDNA derived from T cells, B-cell-depleted T cells, or PBMCs. The repertoires were released in a freely available public database intended as a resource for research on the immune response to SARS-CoV-2.

TCRbeta CDR3 regions were amplified from genomic DNA using the immunoSEQ Assay, a bias-controlled multiplex PCR. In the authors' own workflow: The number of nucleated cells in each sample was estimated by amplification of reference gene primers within the assay. Sequence reads were collapsed and filtered to measure the absolute abundance of every unique TCRbeta CDR3 rearrangement. For each sample, productive Simpson clonality was calculated as the square root of Simpson's diversity index over productive rearrangements. TCRdb took over this immuneACCESS table, retaining in-frame rearrangements with V and J assigned. Such tables are incomplete; in checked studies, under half of the missing clones stem from an unresolved V gene, and the remainder is unexplained. That table supplies the V and J calls and clone size; D and trimming were determined from the DNA. A total of 20,000 or so clones appear in this sample, about nine tenths of them only once. The top ten clones comprise around 3.8% of the sample.

The germline V gene provides CDR1 SGHVS and CDR2 FNYEAQ. From cysteine to phenylalanine, the CDR3 is 14 amino acids long. The entry retains the CDR3 DNA only, 42 bases that are in frame from base 1. Trimming at the junction amounts to 5 bases on V and 1 base on J, and the germline ends lie 8 bases apart. Collaborating institutions collected whole blood in K2EDTA tubes following their own protocols. Collaborator samples were shipped for TCRbeta analysis as frozen whole blood, isolated PBMCs, or DNA extracted from either sample type. Comment on this clone: Its antigen specificity is not known. Per-base qualities were not stored, and no clone one base away is much larger.

General conclusions and limits of the study: The quantity of clinical and demographic metadata differed by source and by participant and was supplied without curation.

Specimen: peripheral blood. The TCR originated in a man in his forties or fifties with active COVID-19. This chain joins TRBV7-6 to TRBJ2-2; the D gene cannot be named for sure. The nucleotide sequence reads as follows: TGTGCCAGCAGCCTAGGGCTGAACACCGGGGAGCTGTTTTTT. Protein translation: CASSLGLNTGELFF.